This is a list of T cell receptor beta chains from one sample in a study of T cells in narcolepsy. Libraries were prepared by immunoSEQ multiplex PCR; TCRdb keeps only in-frame clonotypes and omits some of them. Seen here are roughly 38,000 clones, over 75% observed once, and the top ten hold 1.5% to 2%. Sequencing was done on a sample of CD45RA- memory CD4+ T cells from PBMCs. These receptors were obtained from a human donor with narcolepsy. Both conserved end residues are part of each CDR3. D genes are given only for firm matches. Clone size is not always given. Where it is, it says once, few, many or a class for expanded clones.

cdr3_length,clone_size,j_call,v_call,d_call,cdr3_nt,cdr3_aa
12,once,TRBJ1-4,TRBV5-1,.,TGCGCCAGCAGCTTGGGGGGCGGAAAACTGTTTTTT,CASSLGGGKLFF
19,.,TRBJ1-6,TRBV11-2,.,TGTGCCAGCAGCTTCACCGGGACACCTTATAGCTCCTATAATTCACCCCTCCACTTT,CASSFTGTPYSSYNSPLHF
13,.,TRBJ1-1,TRBV2,.,TGTGCCAGCAGTGAAGCCGGCAGAAATGAAGCTTTCTTT,CASSEAGRNEAFF
12,.,TRBJ1-3,TRBV6-1,.,TGTGCCAGCAGGGGGCCTGGAAACACCATATATTTT,CASRGPGNTIYF
13,.,TRBJ1-1,TRBV4-3,.,TGCGCCAGCAGCCAATCCTTGGGGACTGAAGCTTTCTTT,CASSQSLGTEAFF
13,once,TRBJ1-1,TRBV18,.,TGTGCCAGCTCACCGACCCGGGACACTGAAGCTTTCTTT,CASSPTRDTEAFF
15,.,TRBJ1-3,TRBV18,.,TGTGCCAGCTCACCCGTAAAGACACCAGGAAACACCATATATTTT,CASSPVKTPGNTIYF
12,.,TRBJ1-1,TRBV30,.,TGTGCCTGGACCCCCGGACCTTCTCAAGCTTTCTTT,CAWTPGPSQAFF
15,.,TRBJ1-5,TRBV5-1,TRBD1,TGCGCCAGCAGCTCCGGACAGGGCGGCAATCAGCCCCAGCATTTT,CASSSGQGGNQPQHF
16,.,TRBJ1-1,TRBV15,TRBD1,TGTGCCACCAGCAGAGATAAGGGGGCAAGGGCCACTGAAGCTTTCTTT,CATSRDKGARATEAFF
10,.,TRBJ2-5,TRBV20-1,.,TGCAGTGCTAGCCTGGAGACCCAGTACTTC,CSASLETQYF
15,.,TRBJ2-3,TRBV19,TRBD2,TGTGCCAGTAGTATAGCGGGGGGTACGGCAGATACGCAGTATTTT,CASSIAGGTADTQYF
13,.,TRBJ1-2,TRBV7-8,.,TGTGCCAGCAGCCTACAGAACCACTATGGCTACACCTTC,CASSLQNHYGYTF
14,.,TRBJ1-6,TRBV6-6,TRBD1,TGTGCCAGCGGCCCGCAGGGGGCGGAATCACCCCTCCACTTT,CASGPQGAESPLHF
11,.,TRBJ1-1,TRBV10-2,TRBD1,TGCGCCAGCTCGAACAGGGGTACCGCTTTCTTT,CASSNRGTAFF
15,.,TRBJ2-3,TRBV5-6,TRBD1,TGTGCCAGCACCCGGGACAGGGGTAGCACAGATACGCAGTATTTT,CASTRDRGSTDTQYF
10,few,TRBJ2-7,TRBV5-4,.,TGTGCCAGCAGCTTCGACGAGCAGTACTTC,CASSFDEQYF
13,.,TRBJ1-1,TRBV28,TRBD1,TGTGCCAGCAGTTCTACAGGGGCCACTGAAGCTTTCTTT,CASSSTGATEAFF
16,.,TRBJ1-5,TRBV28,TRBD1,TGTGCCAGTGGGACAGTCGGCGGATATAGCAATCAGCCCCAGCATTTT,CASGTVGGYSNQPQHF
16,.,TRBJ1-5,TRBV7-2,.,TGTGCCAGCAGCTTAAGGGGGGGGGCGGGCAATCAGCCCCAGCATTTT,CASSLRGGAGNQPQHF
13,.,TRBJ1-2,TRBV5-6,.,TGTGCCAGCAGCTTGGATGGGGACTATGGCTACACCTTC,CASSLDGDYGYTF
16,once,TRBJ1-4,TRBV5-4,TRBD1,TGTGCCAGCAGCTTGGGCTACAGGGGAATGGACGAAAAACTGTTTTTT,CASSLGYRGMDEKLFF
18,.,TRBJ2-2,TRBV5-4,TRBD2,TGTGCCAGCAGCATATCACCCCTAAGGGCGGGGGGAACCGGGGAGCTGTTTTTT,CASSISPLRAGGTGELFF
15,.,TRBJ2-3,TRBV10-2,TRBD2,TGCGCCAGCAGTGATCTAGCGGGGGGGACAGATACGCAGTATTTT,CASSDLAGGTDTQYF
16,.,TRBJ2-2,TRBV5-1,TRBD1,TGCGCCAGCAGACCCACGGACAGGGGTGGGTCCGGGGAGCTGTTTTTT,CASRPTDRGGSGELFF
17,.,TRBJ1-5,TRBV11-2,TRBD1,TGTGCCAGCAGCTCCTCCGGGACAGTTGGAAGCAATCAGCCCCAGCATTTT,CASSSSGTVGSNQPQHF
14,.,TRBJ1-2,TRBV11-3,TRBD1,TGTGCCAGCAGCTCGGGACAGTCTGGCTATGGCTACACCTTC,CASSSGQSGYGYTF
15,.,TRBJ2-7,TRBV11-2,.,TGTGCCAGCAGCAAATTCCGGGACACCCTCGCTGAGCAGTACTTC,CASSKFRDTLAEQYF
12,.,TRBJ2-1,TRBV7-2,.,TGTGCCAGCAGCTCGGGCCGCAATGAGCAGTTCTTC,CASSSGRNEQFF